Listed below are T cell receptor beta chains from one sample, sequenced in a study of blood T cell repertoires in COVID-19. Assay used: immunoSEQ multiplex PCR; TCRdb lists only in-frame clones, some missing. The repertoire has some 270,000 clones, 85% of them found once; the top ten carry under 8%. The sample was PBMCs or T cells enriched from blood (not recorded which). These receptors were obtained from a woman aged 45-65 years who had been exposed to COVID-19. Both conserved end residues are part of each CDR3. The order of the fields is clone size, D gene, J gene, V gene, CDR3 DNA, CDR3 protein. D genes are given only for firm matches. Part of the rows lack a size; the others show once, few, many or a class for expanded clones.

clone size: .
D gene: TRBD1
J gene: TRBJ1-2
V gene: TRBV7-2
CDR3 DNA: TGTGCCAGCAGCCCGCGAGGACAGGGAACGGCTGGCTACACCTTC
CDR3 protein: CASSPRGQGTAGYTF

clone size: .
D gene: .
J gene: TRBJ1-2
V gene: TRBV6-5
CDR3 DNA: TGTGCCAGCACCGGGGGGGGAAACTATGGCTACACCTTC
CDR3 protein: CASTGGGNYGYTF

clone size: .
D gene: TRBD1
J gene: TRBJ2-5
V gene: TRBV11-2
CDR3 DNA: TGTGCCAGCAGCAGCCGGGACAGGGAGGTTCAAGAGACCCAGTACTTC
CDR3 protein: CASSSRDREVQETQYF

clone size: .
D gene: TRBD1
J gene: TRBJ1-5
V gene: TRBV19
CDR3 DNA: TGTGCCAGTAGTATAAGAGGGACAGTCAATCAGCCCCAGCATTTT
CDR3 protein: CASSIRGTVNQPQHF

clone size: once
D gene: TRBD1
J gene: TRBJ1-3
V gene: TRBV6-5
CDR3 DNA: TGTGCCAGCTCCTCAGGGGGCGCATCTGGAAACACCATATATTTT
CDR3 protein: CASSSGGASGNTIYF

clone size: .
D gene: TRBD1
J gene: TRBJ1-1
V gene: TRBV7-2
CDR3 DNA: TGTGCCAGCAGCATTCGGACAGGGGTGAAAGCTTTCTTT
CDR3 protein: CASSIRTGVKAFF

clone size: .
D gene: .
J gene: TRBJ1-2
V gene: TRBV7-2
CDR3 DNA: TGTGCCAGCAGCTCACCATTAGTGGGGGCAAGGTATGGCTACACCTTC
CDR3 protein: CASSSPLVGARYGYTF

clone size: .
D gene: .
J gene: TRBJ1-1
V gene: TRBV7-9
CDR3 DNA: TGTGCCAGCAGCCGACACGACGGTGAAGCTTTCTTT
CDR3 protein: CASSRHDGEAFF

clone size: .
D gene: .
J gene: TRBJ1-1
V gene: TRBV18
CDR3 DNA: TGTGCCAGCTCAGCTACAGGGTCAGGCACTGAAGCTTTCTTT
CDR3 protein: CASSATGSGTEAFF

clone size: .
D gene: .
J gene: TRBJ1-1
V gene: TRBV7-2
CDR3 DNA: TGTGCCAGCAGCCTGCCTCTACAGGGAAGGAGGATGAACACTGAAGCTTTCTTT
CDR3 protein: CASSLPLQGRRMNTEAFF

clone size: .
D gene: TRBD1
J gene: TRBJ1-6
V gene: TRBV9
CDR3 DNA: TGTGCCAGCAGCGTAGGGGGACAGCTCAATTCACCCCTCCACTTT
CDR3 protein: CASSVGGQLNSPLHF

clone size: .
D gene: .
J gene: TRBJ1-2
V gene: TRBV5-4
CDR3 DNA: TGTGCCAGCAGCTTGGTCAGGGGCCCTCGGGGCTACACCTTC
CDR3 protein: CASSLVRGPRGYTF

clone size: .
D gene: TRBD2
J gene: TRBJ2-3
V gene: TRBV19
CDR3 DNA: TGTGCCAGTAGTTTCAGCGGGGGGGATACGCAGTATTTT
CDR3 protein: CASSFSGGDTQYF

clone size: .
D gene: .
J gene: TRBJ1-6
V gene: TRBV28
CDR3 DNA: TGTGCCAGCAGTTCGGGGAATTCACCCCTCCACTTT
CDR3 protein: CASSSGNSPLHF

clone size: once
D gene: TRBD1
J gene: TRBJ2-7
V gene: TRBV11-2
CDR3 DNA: TGTGCCAGCAGCTTGGGCGATTACAGGGGGGATGACGAGCAGTACTTC
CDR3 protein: CASSLGDYRGDDEQYF

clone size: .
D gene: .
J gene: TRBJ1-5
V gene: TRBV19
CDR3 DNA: TGTGCCAGTAGTATTCAGCCAGCGAATAGCAATCAGCCCCAGCATTTT
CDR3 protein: CASSIQPANSNQPQHF

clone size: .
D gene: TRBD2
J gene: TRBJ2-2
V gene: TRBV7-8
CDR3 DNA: TGTGCCAGCAGCCTGAGCGGGGCCTCTACCGGGGAGCTGTTTTTT
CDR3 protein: CASSLSGASTGELFF

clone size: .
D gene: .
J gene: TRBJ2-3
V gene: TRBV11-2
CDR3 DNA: TGTGCCAGCAGCTTAGACCTAGGCAACACAGATACGCAGTATTTT
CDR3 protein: CASSLDLGNTDTQYF

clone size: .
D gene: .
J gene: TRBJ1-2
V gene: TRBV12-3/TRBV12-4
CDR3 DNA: TGTGCCAGCAGTTTTCGGGTCAATGGCTACACCTTC
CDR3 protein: CASSFRVNGYTF

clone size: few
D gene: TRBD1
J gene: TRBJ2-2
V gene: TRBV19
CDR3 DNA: TGTGCCAGTAGCCTACAGGGGAGGAACACCGGGGAGCTGTTTTTT
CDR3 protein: CASSLQGRNTGELFF

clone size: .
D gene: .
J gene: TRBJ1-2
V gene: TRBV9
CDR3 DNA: TGTGCCAGCAGCGTGGGTGAGGGGGGGAACTATGGCTACACCTTC
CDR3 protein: CASSVGEGGNYGYTF

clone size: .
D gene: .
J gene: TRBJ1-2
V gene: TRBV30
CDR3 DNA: TGTGCCTGGACTGGAGGGAGAGGCTACACCTTC
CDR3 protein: CAWTGGRGYTF

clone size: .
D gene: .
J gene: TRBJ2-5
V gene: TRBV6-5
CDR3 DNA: TGTGCCAGCAGTTACTCGGTGGGCAGGGAGACCCAGTACTTC
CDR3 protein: CASSYSVGRETQYF

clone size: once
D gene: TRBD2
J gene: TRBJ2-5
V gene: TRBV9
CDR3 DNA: TGTGCCAGCAGCCGAGGGACTAGCGAACAAGAGACCCAGTACTTC
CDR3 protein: CASSRGTSEQETQYF

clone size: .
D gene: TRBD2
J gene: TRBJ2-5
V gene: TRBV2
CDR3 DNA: TGTGCCAGCAGGGCCTGGGGGGGCCAAGAGACCCAGTACTTC
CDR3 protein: CASRAWGGQETQYF

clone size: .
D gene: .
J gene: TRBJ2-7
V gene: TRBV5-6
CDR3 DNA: TGTGCCAGCAGCTTCGGAGTCACCCACTCCTACGAGCAGTACTTC
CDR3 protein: CASSFGVTHSYEQYF

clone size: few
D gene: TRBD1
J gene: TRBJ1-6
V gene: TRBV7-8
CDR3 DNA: TGTGCCAGCAAAGTCCCCGGGACAGGGAATTCACCCCTCCACTTT
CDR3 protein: CASKVPGTGNSPLHF

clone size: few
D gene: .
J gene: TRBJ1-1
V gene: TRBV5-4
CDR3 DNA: TGTGCCAGCAGCCGGGGACAGAACACTGAAGCTTTCTTT
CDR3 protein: CASSRGQNTEAFF

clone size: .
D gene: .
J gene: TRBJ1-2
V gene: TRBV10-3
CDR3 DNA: TGTGCCATCTCAAGGTCGGGACAACACCCGGACTATGGCTACACCTTC
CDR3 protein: CAISRSGQHPDYGYTF

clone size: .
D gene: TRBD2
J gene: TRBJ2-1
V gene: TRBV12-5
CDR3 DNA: TGTGCTAGTGGTATAGCGGGGGTATACAATGAGCAGTTCTTC
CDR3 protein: CASGIAGVYNEQFF

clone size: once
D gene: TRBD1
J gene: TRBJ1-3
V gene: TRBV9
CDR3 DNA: TGTGCCAGCAGCGGATACCGACAGGGCTCTGGAAACACCATATATTTT
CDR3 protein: CASSGYRQGSGNTIYF

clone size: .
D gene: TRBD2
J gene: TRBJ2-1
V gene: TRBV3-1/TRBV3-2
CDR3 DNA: TGTGCCAGCAGCCCAAGCGGGGGGCCGAATGAGCAGTTCTTC
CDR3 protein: CASSPSGGPNEQFF

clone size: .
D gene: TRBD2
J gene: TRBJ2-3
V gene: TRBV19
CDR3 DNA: TGTGCCAGTAGGTTCTCTAGTTTAGCGGGGGGAGATACGCAGTATTTT
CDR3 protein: CASRFSSLAGGDTQYF

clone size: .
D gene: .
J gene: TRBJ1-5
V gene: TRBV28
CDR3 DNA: TGTGCCAGCAGTATGGCGGGATATCAGCCCCAGCATTTT
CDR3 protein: CASSMAGYQPQHF

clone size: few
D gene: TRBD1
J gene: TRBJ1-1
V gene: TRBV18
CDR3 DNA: TGTGCCAGCTCACCGGGGACAGGGAGGAAAACTGAAGCTTTCTTT
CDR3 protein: CASSPGTGRKTEAFF

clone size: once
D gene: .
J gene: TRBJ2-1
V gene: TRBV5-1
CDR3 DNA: TGCGCCAGCAGGAGTTCGCGAAGCTCCTACAATGAGCAGTTCTTC
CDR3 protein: CASRSSRSSYNEQFF

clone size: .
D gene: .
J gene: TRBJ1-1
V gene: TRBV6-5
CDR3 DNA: TGTGCCAGTTCTCGAGTCGTAACTGAAGCTTTCTTT
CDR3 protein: CASSRVVTEAFF

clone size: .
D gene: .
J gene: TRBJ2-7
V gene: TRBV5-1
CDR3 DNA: TGCGCCAGCCGGGACTCCCCCCCTCTCGAGCAGTACTTC
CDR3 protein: CASRDSPPLEQYF

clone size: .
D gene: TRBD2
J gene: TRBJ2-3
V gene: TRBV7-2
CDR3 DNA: TGTGCCAGCAGGTTCCGGCGTGTCGCCGGGACTAGCGGGGGAGGTACGCAGTATTTT
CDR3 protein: CASRFRRVAGTSGGGTQYF

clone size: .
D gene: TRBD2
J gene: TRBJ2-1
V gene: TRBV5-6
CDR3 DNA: TGTGCCAGCAGCTTGCCACCATCGCCGGGAGGGGGGGGTGAGCAGTTCTTC
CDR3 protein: CASSLPPSPGGGGEQFF

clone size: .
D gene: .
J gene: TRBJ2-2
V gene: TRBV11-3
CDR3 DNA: TGTGCCAGCAGCCCCTCCAGGGGTGCAAACACCGGGGAGCTGTTTTTT
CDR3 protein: CASSPSRGANTGELFF

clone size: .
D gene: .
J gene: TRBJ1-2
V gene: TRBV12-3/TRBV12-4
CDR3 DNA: TGTGCCAGCAGTTTAGCCGTCTATGGCTACACCTTC
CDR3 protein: CASSLAVYGYTF

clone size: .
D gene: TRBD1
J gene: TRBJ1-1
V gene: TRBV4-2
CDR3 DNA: TGTGCCAGCAGCCCCCTGGGGACAGGGCTGATAGAGAACACTGAAGCTTTCTTT
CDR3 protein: CASSPLGTGLIENTEAFF